This TCR beta chain was found in a study of T cell responses to AZD1222 COVID-19 vaccine. Turning to the study itself: Recipients boosted at about 4 weeks or about 12 weeks are pooled. Study findings and constraints: The donor group comprised mostly white British people and more females; the analysis possibly underestimated clonal diversity. Increases in Spike-specific TCR breadth and depth were seen after two AZD1222 doses. Repertoire samples came only from after the peak T cell response.

A note on this clone: As yet, its antigen is unknown.

Germline V CDR1 and CDR2: LGHNT, FRNRAP. CDR3 size: 13 residues. V gave up 6 bases and J gave up 4 bases, with 12 bases separating them. Sequencing used immunoSEQ multiplex PCR; TCRdb keeps in-frame clones, though not all of them. The data contain some 170,000 clones, 85% to 90% of them singletons. Material: peripheral blood, obtained on day 0 of AZD1222 vaccination. The origin of this receptor is an adult in good health. V gene TRBV12-5 combines with J gene TRBJ1-2, with D tentatively TRBD1 (5 bases). The CDR3 sequence is CASGADRLYGYTF. CDR3 DNA sequence: TGTGCTAGTGGCGCCGACAGACTCTATGGCTACACCTTC.